The 5 T cell receptor beta chains in this list originate from one sample, sequenced in a study of blood T cell repertoires in COVID-19. Measured with immunoSEQ multiplex PCR; TCRdb has only the in-frame clones, and not every one. The sample records about 120,000 clones, around three quarters being singletons. Sequencing used peripheral blood. Source of these receptors: a woman aged 80 or over with acute or convalescent COVID-19.

The chain couples TRBV7-2 to TRBJ2-1, with 8 bases matching TRBD2. The CDR3 has 15 amino acids. J lost 6 bases, V lost 5 bases, and 9 bases had no gene match. The germline V gene has CDR1 SGHTA and CDR2 FQGNSA. In nucleotides, the CDR3 is TGTGCCAGCAGCCCGGGGGGGCCAGAGAGCAATGAGCAGTTCTTC. It encodes CASSPGGPESNEQFF.

About this clone itself: The identical CDR3 is also encoded by other nucleotide sequences in the sample. The chain links TRBV15 to TRBJ1-2, with a weak D call TRBD1 (6 bases). This CDR3 is 15 amino acids long. Trimming removed 0 bases at V and 4 bases at J, with 12 bases between. Per the germline V gene, CDR1 is LNHNV and CDR2 is YYDKDF (reference sequence). The CDR3 bases are TGTGCCACCAGCAGAGATGGTGGGGGCGCCTATGGCTACACCTTC. Translation: CATSRDGGGAYGYTF.

The chain couples TRBV4-2 to TRBJ2-3; TRBD2 might be the D (6 bases). This CDR3 region has 17 residues. Germline V lookup: CDR1 LGHNA, CDR2 YNFKEQ. The ends were cut back, 1 base at V and 2 bases at J, with 16 bases in the middle. CDR3 nucleotide sequence: TGTGCCAGCAGCCAAGCCCTCGGGGGAGTGCACACAGATACGCAGTATTTT. It yields the protein CASSQALGGVHTDTQYF.

V and J are TRBV6-2 or TRBV6-3 and TRBJ2-7; D ambiguous. Germline assignment: CDR1 MNHEY and CDR2 SVGEGT. V dropped 4 bases and J dropped 3 bases, with 4 bases sitting between them. The CDR3 is 11 residues long. The DNA of the CDR3 is TGTGCCAGCAGTTCATTCTACGAGCAGTACTTC. Its translation: CASSSFYEQYF.

The chain combines TRBV7-2 with TRBJ1-1, with a possible D match to TRBD1 (6 bases). CDR3 length: 15 residues. The germline CDR1 and CDR2 sequences are SGHTA and FQGNSA. Trimming removed 5 bases from V and 1 base from J, with 14 bases in between. CDR3 sequence (DNA): TGTGCCAGCAGCGAAACACCACAGGGGAACACTGAAGCTTTCTTT. It is translated as CASSETPQGNTEAFF.